This note documents a single T cell receptor (beta chain) sequence. The antigen remains unidentified. This record belongs to a study of CD8 T cells in Susac syndrome. TEMRA cells underwent FACS enrichment and CD8+ and CD4+ T cells underwent negative isolation. V was shortened by 4 bases and J by 4 bases, with 23 bases between the two germline ends. Germline V gene data show CDR1 as DFQATT and CDR2 as SNEGSKA (reference sequence). The CDR3 spans 17 residues. Whole-study findings and limits: That the number of individuals in its TCR sequencing and HLA analysis was relatively small was acknowledged by the study.

Random hexamers were used to reverse transcribe the RNA input (about 0.5 to 1 ug). The immunoSEQ assay covered 54 Vbeta and 13 Jbeta segments for CDR3. Each CDR3 protein gets one entry after TCRdb re-called the immunoSEQ multiplex PCR reads with MiXCR. This sample carries some 170,000 distinct CDR3 sequences, 94% of them seen once, and the ten largest clones take roughly 0.1%. The chain carries TRBV20-1 and TRBJ2-1; tentatively, D is TRBD2 (6 bases). The specimen sequenced was CD4+ T cells from PBMCs. This receptor was identified in a human donor with multiple sclerosis. CDR3 region: CSATIYLGSGFYNEQFF. The CDR3 nucleotides are TGCAGTGCTACAATCTATCTCGGGAGCGGGTTTTACAATGAGCAGTTCTTC.